Listed below are T cell receptor beta chains from one sample, sequenced in a study of T cell responses to AZD1222 COVID-19 vaccine. Repertoires were generated with immunoSEQ multiplex PCR, while TCRdb's copy carries only in-frame clones and drops some. The profile shows some 120,000 clones, roughly nine tenths of them singletons. The sample consisted of peripheral blood, taken 28 days after the second AZD1222 dose. The receptor set was obtained from an adult who received the AZD1222 COVID-19 vaccine. The CDR3 runs from the conserved cysteine through the conserved F or W. The D gene is left open where the match is weak. Only part of the rows carry a size: once, few, many, or a class if the clone is expanded.

D | J | V | size | DNA | CDR3
TRBD2 | TRBJ2-3 | TRBV10-1 | - | TGCGCCAGCAGTGGGGAAGCGGGAGGGGATACGCAGTATTTT | CASSGEAGGDTQYF
- | TRBJ1-1 | TRBV10-1 | - | TGCGCCAGCAGAGGACAATTGAACACTGAAGCTTTCTTT | CASRGQLNTEAFF
TRBD1 | TRBJ2-1 | TRBV30 | - | TGTGCCTGGAGTCCGGGACAGGGGGGCAATGAGCAGTTCTTC | CAWSPGQGGNEQFF
- | TRBJ2-3 | TRBV6-2/TRBV6-3 | - | TGTGCCAGCAGTGTCCGAGGCACAGATACGCAGTATTTT | CASSVRGTDTQYF
- | TRBJ2-2 | TRBV2 | - | TGTGCCAGCAGTGCGGGTCTCACCGGGGAGCTGTTTTTT | CASSAGLTGELFF
- | TRBJ2-7 | TRBV5-5 | - | TGTGCCAGCAGCTTTCGTGGCTCCAATTACGAGCAGTACTTC | CASSFRGSNYEQYF
- | TRBJ2-7 | TRBV9 | - | TGTGCCAGCAGCGTAGGCGGGACCCCATACGAGCAGTACTTC | CASSVGGTPYEQYF
TRBD1 | TRBJ1-2 | TRBV29-1 | - | TGCAGCATGGACAGGGGACTTTATGGCTACACCTTC | CSMDRGLYGYTF
TRBD2 | TRBJ2-5 | TRBV27 | - | TGTGCCAGCAGATCGGGACTAGCGGGGGAGACCCAGTACTTC | CASRSGLAGETQYF
- | TRBJ1-2 | TRBV21-1 | - | TGTTATATAGCTTGTGGCTACACCTTC | CYIACGYTF
TRBD1 | TRBJ2-5 | TRBV7-9 | - | TGTGCCAGCAGCTCCCGGGACAGGGGAGAGACCCAGTACTTC | CASSSRDRGETQYF
- | TRBJ1-6 | TRBV28 | - | TGTGCCACTAGACGGGCCGACTCACCCCTCCACTTT | CATRRADSPLHF
- | TRBJ2-2 | TRBV11-2 | - | TGTGCCAGCATGAAGCCAACACGTCGGTTGAACGGCGGGGAGCTGTTTTTT | CASMKPTRRLNGGELFF
- | TRBJ2-7 | TRBV28 | - | TGTGCCAGCAGTTTAGGAGGCGGAAGCTCCTACGAGCAGTACTTC | CASSLGGGSSYEQYF
TRBD2 | TRBJ2-2 | TRBV4-2 | - | TGTGCCAGCAGCTCCCCGACTAGCGGGAGTTCTGGGCCCCGGGAGCTGTTTTTT | CASSSPTSGSSGPRELFF
- | TRBJ1-2 | TRBV6-1 | - | TGTGCCAGCAGTGAAGACGGCTACACCTTC | CASSEDGYTF
TRBD2 | TRBJ2-7 | TRBV20-1 | - | TGCAGTGCGGGGGGGGTCTACGAGCAGTACTTC | CSAGGVYEQYF
- | TRBJ2-1 | TRBV6-5 | medium-sized | TGTGCCAGCAGTTACTCGAAAGTCCTGGGGGAGCAGTTCTTC | CASSYSKVLGEQFF
- | TRBJ1-2 | TRBV9 | - | TGTGCCAGCAGCGTAGTTCCGGGGAGTAATGGCTACACCTTC | CASSVVPGSNGYTF
- | TRBJ2-2 | TRBV9 | once | TGTGCCAGCAGCAGCACCGGGGAGCTGTTTTTT | CASSSTGELFF
- | TRBJ2-7 | TRBV7-9 | once | TGTGCCAGTAGCTCAAAGGACGGCCGGGGCGAGCAGTACTTC | CASSSKDGRGEQYF